This T cell receptor (beta chain) was profiled in a study of OX40 agonist ivuxolimab in advanced cancers. Points from the study as a whole: Expanded clones tended on average to be more numerous among CD8+ T cells than CD4+.

V was cut by 4 bases and J by 8 bases, with 24 bases left in between. The germline V gene encodes CDR1 SGHTA and CDR2 FQGNSA. The CDR3 covers 17 residues. With regard to this clone: Its antigen is unidentified.

Only in-frame clones appear in the TCRdb table, and some are missing; sequencing was by immunoSEQ multiplex PCR. The table records about 83,000 clones, around four fifths of them present only once. The TCR comes from an adult with an advanced solid tumor such as melanoma, head and neck, liver or kidney cancer. The genes are TRBV7-2 and TRBJ2-4; possibly TRBD2 for D (7 bases). Sample: CD4+ or CD8+ T cells sorted from blood, taken in a trial of the OX40 agonist ivuxolimab. In DNA form, the CDR3 reads TGTGCCAGCAGCTGGGACGGGGGGCGCCAGGGAAGGGACATTCAGTACTTC. Its protein is CASSWDGGRQGRDIQYF.